These T cell receptor beta chains were read from a single sample in a study of cytomegalovirus exposure and HLA in healthy donors. Clones were read by immunoSEQ multiplex PCR, and TCRdb kept only the in-frame ones, dropping some. This sample yields a few hundred thousand clones, of which around 85% are seen a single time; 0.2% to 0.25% belongs to the top ten. The source material was PBMCs. These receptor sequences come from a girl aged 2 to 9 in good health and CMV-seronegative. The CDR3 runs from the conserved cysteine through the conserved F or W. A D gene is named only where the DNA matches it firmly. Some rows mark clone size as missing; the rest say once, few, many or name a class of expanded clone.

>TRBJ2-3|.|TRBV9|TRBD1
CASSVPRGTGGATDTQYF
TGTGCCAGCAGCGTACCAAGGGGGACAGGGGGGGCCACAGATACGCAGTATTTT
>TRBJ2-7|.|TRBV19|TRBD2
CASRPSGVAGSYEQYF
TGTGCCAGTAGGCCGTCGGGGGTAGCGGGGTCCTACGAGCAGTACTTC
>TRBJ2-7|.|TRBV4-1|.
CASSPGDFYEQYF
TGCGCCAGCAGCCCCGGCGACTTCTACGAGCAGTACTTC
>TRBJ2-3|.|TRBV5-4|TRBD1
CASSSKQGADTQYF
TGTGCCAGCAGCTCAAAACAGGGGGCCGATACGCAGTATTTT
>TRBJ1-6|.|TRBV6-5|TRBD1
CASSRTGVFNSPLHF
TGTGCCAGCAGCCGGACAGGGGTTTTTAATTCACCCCTCCACTTT
>TRBJ2-1|.|TRBV29-1|.
CSVEKGLLVNEQFF
TGCAGCGTTGAAAAGGGGTTGCTGGTCAATGAGCAGTTCTTC
>TRBJ1-1|.|TRBV2|TRBD1
CASSDAGTGTEAFF
TGTGCCAGCAGTGATGCGGGGACAGGAACTGAAGCTTTCTTT
>TRBJ1-1|.|TRBV30|TRBD1
CAWSRQGNTEAFF
TGTGCCTGGTCCCGACAGGGGAACACTGAAGCTTTCTTT
>TRBJ2-1|.|TRBV6-6|.
CASSYSDSRNEQFF
TGTGCCAGCAGTTACTCGGATTCTAGAAATGAGCAGTTCTTC
>TRBJ1-1|.|TRBV5-4|TRBD1
CASSLRRRDRNTEAFF
TGTGCCAGCAGCCTCAGACGCCGGGACAGGAACACTGAAGCTTTCTTT
>TRBJ1-1|.|TRBV6-1|.
CASSEVGGNTEAFF
TGTGCCAGCAGTGAAGTGGGGGGAAACACTGAAGCTTTCTTT
>TRBJ2-7|.|TRBV30|.
CAWNSALKYEQYF
TGTGCCTGGAATAGTGCACTCAAATACGAGCAGTACTTC
>TRBJ2-5|.|TRBV2|.
CASSVPPTQETQYF
TGTGCCAGCAGTGTTCCCCCAACACAAGAGACCCAGTACTTC
>TRBJ2-7|few|TRBV5-1|.
CASKGGDLSYEQYF
TGCGCCAGCAAAGGGGGGGACTTGTCCTACGAGCAGTACTTC
>TRBJ2-1|once|TRBV25-1|.
CASSLAGFYNEQFF
TGTGCCAGCAGTCTAGCCGGATTCTACAATGAGCAGTTCTTC
>TRBJ2-2|.|TRBV27|TRBD2
CASSFRGDTGELFF
TGTGCCAGCAGTTTTCGGGGGGACACCGGGGAGCTGTTTTTT
>TRBJ1-1|.|TRBV5-4|.
CASSSTVRPGNTEAFF
TGTGCCAGCAGCTCAACCGTTCGGCCGGGGAACACTGAAGCTTTCTTT
>TRBJ2-7|few|TRBV5-4|TRBD1
CASSLSPGGDTDEQYF
TGTGCCAGCAGCTTATCCCCAGGGGGCGATACGGACGAGCAGTACTTC
>TRBJ2-1|.|TRBV19|.
CASSGGGRFPEQFF
TGTGCCAGTAGTGGGGGGGGCCGTTTCCCTGAGCAGTTCTTC